The text below deals with one T cell receptor beta chain. V lost 6 bases and J lost 6; bases outside the gene matches: 11. The CDR3 is 15 amino acids. Looked up from germline, CDR1 is MNHEY and CDR2 is SVGAGI. This entry is derived from a study of Ad26.COV2.S vaccination and SARS-CoV-2 variants. Libraries were prepared by immunoSEQ multiplex PCR; TCRdb keeps only in-frame clonotypes and omits some of them. Of a few hundred thousand clones in the sample, roughly 90% were seen once. Treatment noted: roughly 18 received Ad26.COV2.S at low or high dose, single or two shots; about 5 received placebo; per-sample allocation not given. Sample collection was performed on day 63 after the first vaccine or placebo injection.

The sample was peripheral blood, taken in a trial of Ad26.COV2.S vaccine versus placebo. The chain joins TRBV6-5 to TRBJ2-1; 7 positions agree with TRBD2. The sequence was collected from a person aged 18-65 years who received the Ad26.COV2.S COVID-19 vaccine or a placebo. CDR3 loop: CASRTQGLYGNEQFF. CDR3 in DNA: TGTGCCAGCAGAACCCAGGGACTATATGGCAATGAGCAGTTCTTC.